A selection of T cell receptor beta chains follows, all from one sample in a study of T cell responses to AZD1222 COVID-19 vaccine. Sequencing was performed with immunoSEQ multiplex PCR; in TCRdb, only in-frame clones are kept and a portion is missing. The table has fewer than 120,000 clones, about 81% seen once. Specimen: peripheral blood, collected on day 0 of AZD1222 vaccination. These receptors were obtained from an adult in good health. Both conserved end residues are part of each CDR3. The order of the fields is CDR3 DNA, CDR3 protein, D gene, clone size, J gene, V gene. The D gene is left open where the match is weak. Only some rows state a clone size, as once, few, many or a class for expanded clones.

cdr3_nt: TGCGCCAGCAGCGTGGGACTAGCGGAGACCATAGATACGCAGTATTTT
cdr3_aa: CASSVGLAETIDTQYF
d_call: TRBD2
clone_size: NA
j_call: TRBJ2-3
v_call: TRBV5-1

cdr3_nt: TGTGCCAGCAGCCACCCCGGGACAGGGTTCCGGGGGCAGTTCTTC
cdr3_aa: CASSHPGTGFRGQFF
d_call: TRBD1
clone_size: NA
j_call: TRBJ2-1
v_call: TRBV6-2/TRBV6-3

cdr3_nt: TGTGCCAGCAGCTCGGCCGGGACTAGCGGGAACGAGCAGTACTTC
cdr3_aa: CASSSAGTSGNEQYF
d_call: TRBD2
clone_size: NA
j_call: TRBJ2-7
v_call: TRBV7-8

cdr3_nt: TGCGCCAGCAGCCAAGAGTACGAGAGCTCCTATAATTCACCCCTCCACTTT
cdr3_aa: CASSQEYESSYNSPLHF
d_call: NA
clone_size: NA
j_call: TRBJ1-6
v_call: TRBV4-3

cdr3_nt: TGCGCCAGCAGCTCAGGACAGCTGAACACTGAAGCTTTCTTT
cdr3_aa: CASSSGQLNTEAFF
d_call: NA
clone_size: NA
j_call: TRBJ1-1
v_call: TRBV5-1

cdr3_nt: TGTGCCAGCAGCGCTGACAGGCTGAACACTGAAGCTTTCTTT
cdr3_aa: CASSADRLNTEAFF
d_call: NA
clone_size: NA
j_call: TRBJ1-1
v_call: TRBV5-6

cdr3_nt: TGTGCCAGCAGACGGACGGGGGGCGATTATGGCTACACCTTC
cdr3_aa: CASRRTGGDYGYTF
d_call: NA
clone_size: NA
j_call: TRBJ1-2
v_call: TRBV5-4

cdr3_nt: TGTGCCAGCAGTAAGCAGAACTATGGCTACACCTTC
cdr3_aa: CASSKQNYGYTF
d_call: NA
clone_size: NA
j_call: TRBJ1-2
v_call: TRBV28

cdr3_nt: TGCGCCAGCAGCCAAGAACCAGGCACAGATACGCAGTATTTT
cdr3_aa: CASSQEPGTDTQYF
d_call: NA
clone_size: NA
j_call: TRBJ2-3
v_call: TRBV4-3

cdr3_nt: TGTGCCAGCAGAACCGACTGGGGGGACAACGAGCAGTACTTC
cdr3_aa: CASRTDWGDNEQYF
d_call: NA
clone_size: NA
j_call: TRBJ2-7
v_call: TRBV27

cdr3_nt: TGTGCCATCGCTGCGGGAGGGGACACAGATACGCAGTATTTT
cdr3_aa: CAIAAGGDTDTQYF
d_call: TRBD2
clone_size: NA
j_call: TRBJ2-3
v_call: TRBV10-3

cdr3_nt: TGTGCCAGCAGCCAAGTCTTCGCGGGGGTCCCCCCGCAGTACTTC
cdr3_aa: CASSQVFAGVPPQYF
d_call: TRBD2
clone_size: few
j_call: TRBJ2-7
v_call: TRBV3-1/TRBV3-2

cdr3_nt: TGTGCCAGCAGCTTAGCCCAGGGCGACTCCCAGCATTTT
cdr3_aa: CASSLAQGDSQHF
d_call: NA
clone_size: NA
j_call: TRBJ1-5
v_call: TRBV7-3

cdr3_nt: TGTGCCAGCAGTTACTCGATGGGTAGGGAGGGGCTAGCCAAAAACATTCAGTACTTC
cdr3_aa: CASSYSMGREGLAKNIQYF
d_call: TRBD2
clone_size: NA
j_call: TRBJ2-4
v_call: TRBV6-2/TRBV6-3

cdr3_nt: TGTGCCAGCAGTTACATTAGGGGTACAGATCAGCCCCAGCATTTT
cdr3_aa: CASSYIRGTDQPQHF
d_call: NA
clone_size: NA
j_call: TRBJ1-5
v_call: TRBV6-2/TRBV6-3

cdr3_nt: TGTGCCAGCAGCTTAGAACGGAACTATGGCTACACCTTC
cdr3_aa: CASSLERNYGYTF
d_call: NA
clone_size: NA
j_call: TRBJ1-2
v_call: TRBV7-2

cdr3_nt: TGTGCCAGCAGCAAACTACCAACTAACTATGGCTACACCTTC
cdr3_aa: CASSKLPTNYGYTF
d_call: NA
clone_size: once
j_call: TRBJ1-2
v_call: TRBV28

cdr3_nt: TGTGCCAGCAGTTGGGGAACTCATAGCTCTGGAAACACCATATATTTT
cdr3_aa: CASSWGTHSSGNTIYF
d_call: NA
clone_size: once
j_call: TRBJ1-3
v_call: TRBV6-5